This T cell receptor (beta chain) was identified in a study of cytomegalovirus exposure and HLA in healthy donors. Study results and caveats: Most subjects' HLA-A and HLA-B alleles were reportedly predicted from TCR beta sequences. In a later analysis, an Asian-associated ancestry cluster reportedly showed fewer N-insertions than the approximately 640-donor mean.

Primers included in the PCR were 60 Vbeta and 13 Jbeta primers. TCRdb's copy holds only in-frame clones and misses some; the assay was immunoSEQ multiplex PCR. The top ten clones hold 13% of a sample with over 150,000 clones, roughly 79% of them seen once. J was trimmed by 6 bases and V by 0 bases; bases with no gene match: 8. The length of the CDR3 is 16 residues. The germline gives CDR1 SGHDT, CDR2 YYEEEE. On this clone: Its target is unknown.

The gene calls are TRBV5-6 and TRBJ2-3, with 9 bases aligning to TRBD1. The origin of this receptor is a woman aged 45-65 years in good health and CMV-seronegative. The sequenced sample consisted of PBMCs. CDR3 DNA sequence: TGTGCCAGCAGCTTGGGGAGGACAGGGGTAACCGATACGCAGTATTTT. Its protein is CASSLGRTGVTDTQYF. Full variable domain (outside the CDR3, taken from reference TRBV5-6 and TRBJ2-3): DAGVTQSPTHLIKTRGQQVTLRCSPKSGHDTVSWYQQALGQGPQFIFQYYEEEERQRGNFPDRFSGHQFPNYSSELNVNALLLGDSALYLCASSLGRTGVTDTQYFGPGTRLTVL.